The rows below give T cell receptor beta chains drawn from one sample of a study of shared clonotypes between healthy human individuals. Generated by immunoSEQ multiplex PCR, the TCRdb table keeps only in-frame clones and is missing some. The table lists 600,000 to 750,000 clones, just under 75% of them singletons. The specimen sequenced was memory CD4+ T cells sorted from blood. These receptors originate from a woman aged 25 to 39 in good health. Each CDR3 is given with its conserved first and last residue. D genes are given only for firm matches. Not every row has a clone size; where given, it reads once, few, many or a size class.

j_gene: TRBJ2-1; v_gene: TRBV2; d_gene: -; abundance: once; CDR3aa: CASSEIKNEQFF; CDR3nt: TGTGCCAGCAGTGAAATTAAAAATGAGCAGTTCTTC
j_gene: TRBJ2-7; v_gene: TRBV28; d_gene: -; abundance: -; CDR3aa: CASSLISWEIKYF; CDR3nt: TGTGCCAGCAGTTTAATTTCGTGGGAGATAAAGTACTTC
j_gene: TRBJ1-5; v_gene: TRBV6-4; d_gene: -; abundance: many; CDR3aa: CASSDSAESGPQHF; CDR3nt: TGTGCCAGCAGTGACTCAGCTGAATCGGGGCCCCAGCATTTT
j_gene: TRBJ2-3; v_gene: TRBV7-3; d_gene: -; abundance: -; CDR3aa: CASSLNGYTDTQYF; CDR3nt: TGTGCCAGCAGCTTAAACGGCTACACAGATACGCAGTATTTT
j_gene: TRBJ1-2; v_gene: TRBV16; d_gene: -; abundance: -; CDR3aa: CASRPSRAYYGYTF; CDR3nt: TGTGCCAGCAGACCCAGCCGGGCTTACTATGGCTACACCTTC
j_gene: TRBJ1-2; v_gene: TRBV14; d_gene: -; abundance: -; CDR3aa: CASSQGYNYGYTF; CDR3nt: TGTGCCAGCAGCCAAGGTTATAACTATGGCTACACCTTC
j_gene: TRBJ2-1; v_gene: TRBV4-1; d_gene: TRBD2; abundance: once; CDR3aa: CASSQGTSGGYYNEQFF; CDR3nt: TGCGCCAGCAGCCAAGGGACTAGCGGAGGATACTACAATGAGCAGTTCTTC
j_gene: TRBJ2-2; v_gene: TRBV9; d_gene: TRBD2; abundance: -; CDR3aa: CASSSRLAGDRGTGELFF; CDR3nt: TGTGCCAGCAGCTCCCGACTAGCGGGAGATCGTGGCACCGGGGAGCTGTTTTTT
j_gene: TRBJ2-7; v_gene: TRBV28; d_gene: -; abundance: -; CDR3aa: CASSLSGAYEQYF; CDR3nt: TGTGCCAGCAGCCTCTCAGGGGCCTACGAGCAGTACTTC
j_gene: TRBJ1-1; v_gene: TRBV29-1; d_gene: -; abundance: -; CDR3aa: CSVGTVAEAFF; CDR3nt: TGCAGCGTTGGGACGGTGGCTGAAGCTTTCTTT
j_gene: TRBJ2-5; v_gene: TRBV5-1; d_gene: TRBD1; abundance: -; CDR3aa: CASSFDRAGETQYF; CDR3nt: TGCGCCAGCAGCTTCGACAGGGCTGGGGAGACCCAGTACTTC
j_gene: TRBJ2-7; v_gene: TRBV5-1; d_gene: TRBD2; abundance: -; CDR3aa: CASSLSGGMREQYF; CDR3nt: TGCGCCAGCAGCTTATCGGGAGGTATGAGGGAGCAGTACTTC
j_gene: TRBJ1-1; v_gene: TRBV6-6; d_gene: -; abundance: -; CDR3aa: CASSFWGGTEAFF; CDR3nt: TGTGCCAGCAGTTTTTGGGGTGGCACTGAAGCTTTCTTT
j_gene: TRBJ2-3; v_gene: TRBV5-5; d_gene: TRBD1; abundance: -; CDR3aa: CASSLTGGRTDTQYF; CDR3nt: TGTGCCAGCAGCCTGACAGGGGGCCGGACAGATACGCAGTATTTT
j_gene: TRBJ1-5; v_gene: TRBV7-2; d_gene: -; abundance: many; CDR3aa: CASSLHGANQPQHF; CDR3nt: TGTGCCAGCAGCTTACATGGGGCCAATCAGCCCCAGCATTTT
j_gene: TRBJ1-1; v_gene: TRBV4-2; d_gene: -; abundance: -; CDR3aa: CASSQEGRPNTEAFF; CDR3nt: TGTGCCAGCAGCCAAGAAGGCCGGCCGAACACTGAAGCTTTCTTT
j_gene: TRBJ2-7; v_gene: TRBV10-1; d_gene: -; abundance: -; CDR3aa: CAREKYEQYF; CDR3nt: TGCGCCAGGGAAAAGTACGAGCAGTACTTC
j_gene: TRBJ2-3; v_gene: TRBV29-1; d_gene: TRBD2; abundance: -; CDR3aa: CSAKLAETDTQYF; CDR3nt: TGCAGCGCCAAACTAGCGGAGACAGATACGCAGTATTTT
j_gene: TRBJ2-7; v_gene: TRBV10-3; d_gene: -; abundance: once; CDR3aa: CAISWDPYEQYF; CDR3nt: TGTGCCATAAGTTGGGACCCCTACGAGCAGTACTTC
j_gene: TRBJ1-1; v_gene: TRBV4-1; d_gene: -; abundance: -; CDR3aa: CASSLHGGYAEAFF; CDR3nt: TGCGCCAGCAGCCTGCACGGGGGCTACGCTGAAGCTTTCTTT
j_gene: TRBJ2-3; v_gene: TRBV6-1; d_gene: -; abundance: once; CDR3aa: CASSEARGWADTQYF; CDR3nt: TGTGCCAGCAGTGAAGCACGAGGTTGGGCAGATACGCAGTATTTT
j_gene: TRBJ2-7; v_gene: TRBV9; d_gene: -; abundance: -; CDR3aa: CASSVEATPYEQYF; CDR3nt: TGTGCCAGCAGCGTAGAAGCGACCCCCTACGAGCAGTACTTC
j_gene: TRBJ1-1; v_gene: TRBV27; d_gene: -; abundance: few; CDR3aa: CASSLEAGRTGGHTEAFF; CDR3nt: TGTGCCAGCAGTTTGGAGGCAGGGCGAACTGGGGGACACACTGAAGCTTTCTTT
j_gene: TRBJ2-1; v_gene: TRBV14; d_gene: -; abundance: -; CDR3aa: CASSQEEGKGPHYNEQFF; CDR3nt: TGTGCCAGCAGCCAAGAAGAGGGTAAAGGTCCCCACTACAATGAGCAGTTCTTC
j_gene: TRBJ2-4; v_gene: TRBV6-1; d_gene: -; abundance: many; CDR3aa: CASSERTGRGLAKNIQYF; CDR3nt: TGTGCCAGCAGTGAACGGACAGGGCGGGGGCTAGCCAAAAACATTCAGTACTTC
j_gene: TRBJ1-5; v_gene: TRBV5-1; d_gene: -; abundance: -; CDR3aa: CASSLEGSQPQHF; CDR3nt: TGCGCCAGCAGCTTGGAAGGATCTCAGCCCCAGCATTTT
j_gene: TRBJ2-3; v_gene: TRBV19; d_gene: -; abundance: -; CDR3aa: CASSTGTSSTDTQYF; CDR3nt: TGTGCCAGTAGTACGGGGACATCTAGCACAGATACGCAGTATTTT
j_gene: TRBJ1-4; v_gene: TRBV5-8; d_gene: -; abundance: -; CDR3aa: CASSLVQINEKLFF; CDR3nt: TGTGCCAGCAGCTTGGTACAGATTAATGAAAAACTGTTTTTT
j_gene: TRBJ1-5; v_gene: TRBV7-8; d_gene: TRBD1; abundance: -; CDR3aa: CASSTNRGRRSGNQPQHF; CDR3nt: TGTGCCAGCAGCACAAACAGGGGGCGAAGGTCTGGCAATCAGCCCCAGCATTTT
j_gene: TRBJ1-1; v_gene: TRBV6-1; d_gene: -; abundance: -; CDR3aa: CASRGQGEAEAFF; CDR3nt: TGTGCCAGCCGGGGTCAAGGGGAGGCTGAAGCTTTCTTT
j_gene: TRBJ1-1; v_gene: TRBV5-1; d_gene: -; abundance: few; CDR3aa: CASSLGGVGTEAFF; CDR3nt: TGCGCCAGCAGCTTGGGTGGGGTTGGTACTGAAGCTTTCTTT
j_gene: TRBJ2-7; v_gene: TRBV27; d_gene: -; abundance: few; CDR3aa: CASSPRAFFGQYF; CDR3nt: TGTGCCAGCAGCCCCCGGGCCTTCTTTGGGCAGTACTTC
j_gene: TRBJ1-1; v_gene: TRBV28; d_gene: -; abundance: -; CDR3aa: CASSLWSQGANTEAFF; CDR3nt: TGTGCCAGCAGTTTATGGTCTCAGGGTGCGAACACTGAAGCTTTCTTT
j_gene: TRBJ2-2; v_gene: TRBV18; d_gene: TRBD1; abundance: once; CDR3aa: CASSPGTGAAGELFF; CDR3nt: TGTGCCAGCTCACCCGGGACAGGGGCGGCCGGGGAGCTGTTTTTT
j_gene: TRBJ1-5; v_gene: TRBV19; d_gene: -; abundance: -; CDR3aa: CASSWGDTNQPQHF; CDR3nt: TGTGCCAGTAGCTGGGGGGACACCAATCAGCCCCAGCATTTT
j_gene: TRBJ2-5; v_gene: TRBV10-2; d_gene: TRBD2; abundance: -; CDR3aa: CASSEVASGKETQYF; CDR3nt: TGCGCCAGCAGTGAGGTAGCTAGCGGGAAAGAGACCCAGTACTTC
j_gene: TRBJ1-3; v_gene: TRBV5-1; d_gene: -; abundance: few; CDR3aa: CASSLGPGNTIYF; CDR3nt: TGCGCCAGCAGCTTGGGGCCTGGAAACACCATATATTTT
j_gene: TRBJ2-2; v_gene: TRBV4-1; d_gene: TRBD1; abundance: -; CDR3aa: CASSPRQGATGELFF; CDR3nt: TGCGCCAGCAGCCCACGACAGGGTGCCACCGGGGAGCTGTTTTTT
j_gene: TRBJ2-5; v_gene: TRBV5-5; d_gene: TRBD2; abundance: -; CDR3aa: CASSASGSAVETQYF; CDR3nt: TGTGCCAGCAGTGCTAGCGGGAGCGCGGTAGAGACCCAGTACTTC
j_gene: TRBJ2-7; v_gene: TRBV6-6; d_gene: -; abundance: -; CDR3aa: CASSNQGIYEQYF; CDR3nt: TGTGCCAGCAGTAATCAGGGAATCTACGAGCAGTACTTC
j_gene: TRBJ2-2; v_gene: TRBV5-4; d_gene: TRBD1; abundance: -; CDR3aa: CASSLVRTGAGGELFF; CDR3nt: TGTGCCAGCAGCTTGGTACGGACAGGGGCCGGCGGGGAGCTGTTTTTT
j_gene: TRBJ1-2; v_gene: TRBV6-5; d_gene: -; abundance: -; CDR3aa: CASSYNRGDYGYTF; CDR3nt: TGTGCCAGCAGTTACAATAGGGGAGACTATGGCTACACCTTC